Below are 25 T cell receptor beta chains sequenced from a single sample in a study of human T cells and chemical hapten exposure. TCRdb re-derived calls from the RACE reads in MiXCR, one entry per CDR3 protein. This table holds 75,000 to 90,000 distinct CDR3 sequences, 7.5% to 9% found once. Noted time point: patch test 1, 2 weeks after DPC sensitization. The treatment was: therapeutic diphenylcyclopropenone sensitization with weekly scalp DPC. The sequenced sample was whole blood, obtained in connection with sensitization to the hapten diphenylcyclopropenone (DPC). The receptors come from a woman in her 30s with alopecia areata. Some clones in this sample may be carry-over from other donors' samples.

This clonotype was recorded at least ten times. The J gene is TRBJ2-3, the V gene TRBV5-1, with D possibly being TRBD1 (5 bases). Deletions cut 0 bases from V and 2 bases from J, with 10 bases between. Germline V gives CDR1 SGHRS, CDR2 YFSETQ. The CDR3 is 15 amino acids. As DNA, the CDR3 is TGCGCCAGCAGCTTGGGTAGACAGTTCACAGATACGCAGTATTTT. This sequence encodes CASSLGRQFTDTQYF.

The chain carries TRBV6-6 and TRBJ2-7; D perhaps matches TRBD2 (7 bases). The length of the CDR3 is 15 residues. Trimming pared 3 bases from V and 6 bases from J, leaving 18 bases between. CDR1 is MNHNY and CDR2 is SVGAGI in the germline V gene (reference sequence). In nucleotides, the CDR3 is TGTGCCAGCAGTTATGGGTGGGCAGGGGAGGGCGAGCAGTACTTC. Protein sequence: CASSYGWAGEGEQYF.

Ten or more counts support this clonotype. This chain connects TRBV27 to TRBJ2-5, with TRBD1 identical over 9 bases. In germline, CDR1 is MNHEY, CDR2 SMNVEV (reference sequence). V was clipped by 5 bases and J by 2 bases; unmatched bases: 6. The CDR3 has 15 amino acids. The CDR3 DNA reads as TGTGCCAGCAGTCCAGGACAGGGGACACAAGAGACCCAGTACTTC. This encodes CASSPGQGTQETQYF.

This chain connects TRBV7-9 to TRBJ2-5; 7 positions agree with TRBD1. V gave up 3 bases and J gave up 3 bases; unmatched junction bases: 10. CDR3 size: 16 residues. Germline CDR1 reads SEHNR; CDR2 reads FQNEAQ (reference sequence). The CDR3 DNA reads TGTGCCAGCAGCTTCCCAACCGCCGGGACAGAAGAGACCCAGTACTTC. This encodes CASSFPTAGTEETQYF.

This clonotype was counted at least ten times. The chain joins TRBV20-1 to TRBJ2-7; D not resolved. Germline V CDR1 and CDR2: DFQATT, SNEGSKA (reference sequence). Deletions cut 4 bases from V and 3 bases from J, with 19 bases between. This CDR3 has 15 residues. CDR3 DNA: TGCAGTGCTATTCGGCGCGCTCGGCCCAACTACGAGCAGTACTTC. Its protein product is CSAIRRARPNYEQYF.

This clonotype was seen only a few times. The CDR3: CAWSVRRTGSGEQYF. The CDR3 region has the DNA TGTGCCTGGAGTGTACGGAGGACAGGATCTGGCGAGCAGTACTTC. The V gene is TRBV30, the J gene TRBJ2-7; 7 positions match TRBD1. Trimming cost V 0 bases and J 6 bases; bases outside gene matches: 11. The V gene's germline CDR1 is GTSNPN and CDR2 SVGIG (reference sequence). The CDR3 contains 15 residues.

This clonotype was seen at least ten times. CDR3 nucleotides: TGCAGTGCTAAGACAGCTTTAAACACCGGGGAGCTGTTTTTT. Translating it yields CSAKTALNTGELFF. J is TRBJ2-2 and V is TRBV20-1; D may be TRBD1 (5 bases). V gave up 4 bases and J gave up 2 bases, with 11 bases separating them. CDR1 and CDR2 (germline): DFQATT, SNEGSKA (reference sequence). CDR3 length: 14 amino acids.

V usage is TRBV6-5 and J usage is TRBJ1-4; D is ambiguous. This CDR3 contains 14 residues. Trimming stripped 6 bases from V and 2 bases from J, with 10 bases between. Germline V CDR1 and CDR2: MNHEY, SVGAGI. The CDR3 loop is CASSLQMTNEKLFF. The CDR3 nucleotides are TGTGCCAGCAGCCTTCAGATGACTAATGAAAAACTGTTTTTT.

V and J are TRBV20-1 and TRBJ1-1; 12 bases fit TRBD1. The CDR3 has 13 amino acids. Germline assignment: CDR1 DFQATT and CDR2 SNEGSKA (reference sequence). J lost 6 bases, V lost 5 bases, and 4 bases had no gene match. CDR3 loop: CSAPGTGGPEAFF. The CDR3 DNA reads as TGCAGTGCTCCCGGGACAGGGGGCCCTGAAGCTTTCTTT.

This clonotype was counted many times. The chain couples TRBV5-5 to TRBJ2-5; no clear D. The germline V gene has CDR1 SGHKS and CDR2 YYEKEE (reference sequence). The CDR3 loop spans 13 amino acids. The germline V and J ends were trimmed by 2 bases and 3 bases, with 8 bases remaining between them. The CDR3 nucleotides read TGTGCCAGCAGCTTTGACACCGAAGAGACCCAGTACTTC. This translates into CASSFDTEETQYF. The whole variable domain, filled in from reference TRBV5-5 and TRBJ2-5, reads DAGVTQSPTHLIKTRGQQVTLRCSPISGHKSVSWYQQVLGQGPQFIFQYYEKEERGRGNFPDRFSARQFPNYSSELNVNALLLGDSALYLCASSFDTEETQYFGPGTRLLVL.

At least ten counts were recorded for this clonotype. This rearrangement joins TRBV6-5 to TRBJ1-1; D gene uncertain. CDR1 is MNHEY and CDR2 is SVGAGI in the germline V gene. V was trimmed by 2 bases and J by 1 base, leaving 11 bases between them. This CDR3 spans 15 amino acids. CDR3 DNA: TGTGCCAGCAGTTACAGCGGCAGGACGAACACTGAAGCTTTCTTT. It translates to CASSYSGRTNTEAFF.

A few counts support this clonotype. V gene TRBV20-1 combines with J gene TRBJ2-3; 9 bases agree with TRBD2. Trimming cost V 2 bases and J 1 base; bases outside gene matches: 7. Germline V lookup: CDR1 DFQATT, CDR2 SNEGSKA (reference sequence). CDR3 length: 16 amino acids. The CDR3 reads CSARSGGPSRTDTQYF. The CDR3 DNA is TGCAGTGCTAGAAGCGGGGGGCCCTCTCGCACAGATACGCAGTATTTT.

In its sample, this clonotype was seen many times. V usage is TRBV20-1 and J usage is TRBJ2-7, with 13 bases lining up with TRBD2. This CDR3 comprises 14 residues. The V gene end was trimmed by 6 bases and the J gene end by 2 bases; junction bases not matched to a gene: 4. Germline V gene data show CDR1 as DFQATT and CDR2 as SNEGSKA (reference sequence). The CDR3 spells CSAVTSGGAYEQYF. CDR3 in DNA: TGCAGTGCCGTTACTAGCGGGGGGGCCTACGAGCAGTACTTC.

This clonotype was seen at least ten times. V usage is TRBV2 and J usage is TRBJ1-2; D uncertain. The CDR3 has 14 residues. The V end lost 7 bases, the J end lost 0 bases, and 12 bases lay between the germline ends. The germline V gene encodes CDR1 SNHLY and CDR2 FYNNEI. The CDR3: CASKQSLANYGYTF. Here the CDR3 DNA reads TGTGCCAGCAAACAGTCCCTAGCTAACTATGGCTACACCTTC.

This clonotype occurred a few times. V is TRBV5-1 and J is TRBJ1-2; unclear D gene. Germline assignment: CDR1 SGHRS and CDR2 YFSETQ. Trimming cost V 4 bases and J 8 bases, with 18 bases left between them. The length of the CDR3 is 14 residues. The CDR3 is CASSPSAPLYGYTF. The DNA of the CDR3 is TGCGCCAGCAGCCCCAGCGCGCCTTTATACGGCTACACCTTC.

This clonotype was seen many times. The chain carries TRBV9 and TRBJ1-3; D remains unclear. Germline lookup yields CDR1 SGDLS and CDR2 YYNGEE. The CDR3 contains 13 residues. Between the trimmed V and J ends, which lost 4 bases and 4 bases, there was a span of 9 bases. CDR3 amino acids: CASSPGGGNTIYF. The CDR3 coding sequence is TGTGCCAGCAGCCCGGGAGGAGGAAACACCATATATTTT.

This clonotype has ten or more counts. The V and J genes are TRBV7-3 and TRBJ1-1, with D tentatively TRBD1 (5 bases). Germline assignment: CDR1 SGHTA and CDR2 FQGTGA. This CDR3 region has 14 residues. Trimming took 3 bases from V and 6 from J, leaving 14 bases between them. Here the CDR3 reads CASSFGLGGAEAFF. CDR3 in DNA: TGTGCCAGCAGCTTCGGACTGGGGGGGGCTGAAGCTTTCTTT.

In its sample, this clonotype was seen many times. V is TRBV29-1 and J is TRBJ2-3; tentatively, D is TRBD2 (5 bases). Trimming removed 3 bases from V and 3 bases from J, with 10 bases in between. CDR1 SQVTM and CDR2 ANQGSEA come from the germline V gene. The CDR3 length is 13 residues. The CDR3: CSVDGLATDTQYF. DNA for the CDR3: TGCAGCGTTGATGGGCTAGCAACAGATACGCAGTATTTT.

This clonotype was detected only a few times. V is TRBV3-1 and J is TRBJ2-1; maybe TRBD1 (6 bases). Germline lookup yields CDR1 LGHDT and CDR2 YNNKEL (reference sequence). Trimming removed 4 bases from V and 4 bases from J, with 11 bases in between. The CDR3 runs 14 residues. The CDR3 DNA sequence: TGTGCCAGCAGCCTGGAAGGGACATACAATGAGCAGTTCTTC. It encodes CASSLEGTYNEQFF.

A note on this clonotype: This may come from a read error, since a much larger clone is one base off. CDR3 DNA: TGCAGTGCCCCCGGGACTAGCGGGGGTGGTGAGCAGTTCTTC. This gives the protein CSAPGTSGGGEQFF. The gene calls are TRBV20-1 and TRBJ2-1; 14 nucleotides agree with TRBD2. V trimming: 6 bases; J trimming: 9 bases; junction bases outside the gene matches: 7. The CDR3 has 14 residues. In germline, CDR1 is DFQATT, CDR2 SNEGSKA (reference sequence).

The genes are TRBV29-1 and TRBJ2-7; tentatively, D is TRBD1 (6 bases). The germline V gene encodes CDR1 SQVTM and CDR2 ANQGSEA. V shed 7 bases and J shed 6 bases, with 13 bases lying between them. The CDR3 runs to 11 residues. In DNA, the CDR3 is TGCAGCGCCGGACAGAGACTCGAGCAGTACTTC. This encodes CSAGQRLEQYF.

This clonotype has more than one count but fewer than ten. The chain recombines TRBV7-3 with TRBJ1-2, with 7 nucleotides matching TRBD1. V was pared by 5 bases and J by 3 bases, with 6 bases of the junction left unmatched. CDR3 length: 14 residues. Per germline, CDR1 SGHTA and CDR2 FQGTGA. In DNA form, the CDR3 reads TGTGCCAGCAGCGAGGGACAGTTGGACTATGGCTACACCTTC. It translates to CASSEGQLDYGYTF.

This clonotype was observed many times. The chain combines TRBV20-1 with TRBJ1-5; D is unclear. V was trimmed by 1 base and J by 6 bases, leaving 10 bases between them. CDR1 is DFQATT and CDR2 is SNEGSKA in the germline V gene (reference sequence). CDR3 length equals 13 residues. The CDR3 protein is CSARGGNSQPQHF. CDR3 coding DNA: TGCAGTGCTAGAGGAGGAAATTCTCAGCCCCAGCATTTT.

This clonotype came up a few times. V usage is TRBV5-1 and J usage is TRBJ2-1; no reliable D call. The CDR3 runs to 16 residues. Germline V gives CDR1 SGHRS, CDR2 YFSETQ. V was clipped by 0 bases and J by 3 bases, with 13 bases between them. In DNA, the CDR3 is TGCGCCAGCAGCTTGGCGTTGCGCGGTAACTACAATGAGCAGTTCTTC. Protein sequence: CASSLALRGNYNEQFF.

CDR3 residues: CASSLDGTVWSANYGYTF. DNA for the CDR3: TGCGCCAGCAGCTTGGATGGGACAGTTTGGTCAGCTAACTATGGCTACACCTTC. The chain carries TRBV5-1 and TRBJ1-2; 7 positions agree with TRBD1. With 0 bases clipped from V and 0 bases from J, the junction kept 11 bases outside the gene matches. The CDR3 is 18 residues long. CDR1 SGHRS and CDR2 YFSETQ come from the germline V gene.